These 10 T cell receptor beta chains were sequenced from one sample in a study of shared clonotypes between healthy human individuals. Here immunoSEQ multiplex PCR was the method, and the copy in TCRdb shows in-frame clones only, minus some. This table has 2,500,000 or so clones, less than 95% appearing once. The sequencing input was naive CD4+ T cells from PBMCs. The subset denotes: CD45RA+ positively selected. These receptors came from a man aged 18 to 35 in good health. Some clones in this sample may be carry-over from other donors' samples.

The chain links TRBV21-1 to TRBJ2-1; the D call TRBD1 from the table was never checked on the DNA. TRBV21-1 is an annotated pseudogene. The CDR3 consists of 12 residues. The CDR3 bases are TGTGCCAGTCGACAGGGTGTAAATGAGCAGTTCTTC. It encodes CASRQGVNEQFF.

The CDR3 nucleotides read TGTGCCAGCAGCTCCCGGGCGACAGGGGCCTACGAGCAGTACTTC. Amino acid sequence: CASSSRATGAYEQYF. The chain is built from TRBV5-6 and TRBJ2-7, with 8 bases lining up with TRBD1. J gave up 2 bases and V 3 bases, and 7 bases lay outside the gene matches. Looked up from germline, CDR1 is SGHDT and CDR2 is YYEEEE. The CDR3 sequence is 15 residues long.

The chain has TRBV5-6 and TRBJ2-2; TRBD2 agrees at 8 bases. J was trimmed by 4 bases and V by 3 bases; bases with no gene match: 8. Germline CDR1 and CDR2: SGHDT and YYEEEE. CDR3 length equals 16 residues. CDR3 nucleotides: TGTGCCAGCAGCTCTCTCGGACGGGGGGGCACCGGGGAGCTGTTTTTT. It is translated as CASSSLGRGGTGELFF.

The CDR3 DNA reads as TGTGCCACCAGCAGAGCCACAGGGGGCCCCACAGATACGCAGTATTTT. Translation gives CATSRATGGPTDTQYF. V usage is TRBV15 and J usage is TRBJ2-3, with 9 bases matching TRBD1. V shed 1 base and J 2 bases; nucleotides not matched to a gene: 4. Looked up from germline, CDR1 is LNHNV and CDR2 is YYDKDF (reference sequence). The CDR3 covers 16 residues.

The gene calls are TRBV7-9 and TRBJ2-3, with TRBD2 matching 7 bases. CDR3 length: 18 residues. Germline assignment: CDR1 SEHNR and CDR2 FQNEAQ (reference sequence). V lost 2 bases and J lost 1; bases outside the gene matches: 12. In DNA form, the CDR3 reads TGTGCCAGCAGCTTAACGGGAGGAGGTAAAACGGGCACAGATACGCAGTATTTT. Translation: CASSLTGGGKTGTDTQYF.

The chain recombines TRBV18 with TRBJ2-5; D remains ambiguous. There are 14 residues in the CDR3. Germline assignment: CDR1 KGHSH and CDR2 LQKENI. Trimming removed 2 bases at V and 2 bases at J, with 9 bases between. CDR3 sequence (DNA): TGTGCCAGCTCACCAACCCAGAAACAAGAGACCCAGTACTTC. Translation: CASSPTQKQETQYF.

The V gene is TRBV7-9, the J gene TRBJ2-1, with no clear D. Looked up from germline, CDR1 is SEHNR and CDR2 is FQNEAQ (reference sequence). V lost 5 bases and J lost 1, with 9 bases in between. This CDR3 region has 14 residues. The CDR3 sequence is CASSHPISYNEQFF. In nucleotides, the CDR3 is TGTGCCAGCAGCCACCCGATATCCTACAATGAGCAGTTCTTC. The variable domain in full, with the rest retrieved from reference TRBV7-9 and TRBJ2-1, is DTGVSQNPRHKITKRGQNVTFRCDPISEHNRLYWYRQTLGQGPEFLTYFQNEAQLEKSRLLSDRFSAERPKGSFSTLEIQRTEQGDSAMYLCASSHPISYNEQFFGPGTRLTVL.

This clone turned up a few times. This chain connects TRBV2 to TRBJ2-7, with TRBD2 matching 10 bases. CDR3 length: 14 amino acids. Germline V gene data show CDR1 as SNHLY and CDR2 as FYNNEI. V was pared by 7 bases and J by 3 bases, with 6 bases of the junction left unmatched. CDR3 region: CASTLAGANYEQYF. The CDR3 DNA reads TGTGCCAGCACCCTAGCGGGAGCGAACTACGAGCAGTACTTC.

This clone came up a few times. CDR3 sequence: CASVRGFDGYTF. CDR3 DNA sequence: TGTGCCAGCGTACGGGGGTTCGATGGCTACACCTTC. The chain has TRBV2 and TRBJ1-2, with a tentative D call TRBD1 (5 bases). The germline CDR1 and CDR2 sequences are SNHLY and FYNNEI. The V and J ends lost 8 bases and 6 bases respectively, with 13 bases between them. The CDR3 sequence is 12 residues long.

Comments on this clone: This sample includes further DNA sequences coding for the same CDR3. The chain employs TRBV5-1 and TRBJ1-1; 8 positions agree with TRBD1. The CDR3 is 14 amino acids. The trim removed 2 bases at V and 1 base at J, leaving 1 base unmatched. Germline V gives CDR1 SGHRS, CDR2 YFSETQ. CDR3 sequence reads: CASSLDRGNTEAFF. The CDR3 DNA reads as TGCGCCAGCAGCTTAGACAGGGGGAACACTGAAGCTTTCTTT.